Listed below are T cell receptor beta chains from one sample, sequenced in a study of breast tumors, draining lymph nodes, adjacent tissues. TCRdb reanalysed the multiplex PCR reads using MiXCR and keeps one entry per CDR3 protein. Of approximately 300,000 distinct CDR3 sequences in the sample, 30% are singletons; the top ten hold around 1%. Sequencing was carried out using axillary lymph node tissue. The receptors were sampled from a female donor with breast cancer. Some clones in this sample may be carry-over from other donors' samples. Each CDR3 is given without its conserved first and last residue. Fields, in order: V gene, CDR3 protein.

>TRBV7-2
ASSLENPDTQY
>TRBV6-4
ASSYSESIDQSAPA
>TRBV2
ASRTGLGNQPQH
>TRBV20-1
SASGQYQPQH
>TRBV29-1
SVERGLAVLSYNEQF
>TRBV15
ATSRDKSSGANVLT
>TRBV7-6
ASSLEGEAGAENIQY
>TRBV9
ASSVSGTAAYGYT
>TRBV10-3
AINQDRGTPQH
>TRBV6-6
ASSHVGLPNTGELF
>TRBV12-3/TRBV12-4
ATTTGANNEQF
>TRBV10-1
ASSDGNTDTGELF
>TRBV30
VRSEGGGKTQY
>TRBV6-6
ATQRGGRAGETQY
>TRBV5-1
ASSLRGASYNEQF
>TRBV7-5
IWNGKTQY
>TRBV6-1
ASSYKAGITEAF
>TRBV5-5
ASSPPGLAGRLFPGELF
>TRBV27
ASSPDGRTNLH
>TRBV27
ASTTSDPTGENYEQY
>TRBV29-1
SVAAGNYGYT
>TRBV5-4
ASSRQGAAKNIQY
>TRBV19
ASTDRGRSNQPQH
>TRBV7-3
ASSLGLAGGTSYEQY
>TRBV30
AWRNTGAPGYT
>TRBV3-1
ASSQGLVAGDTQY
>TRBV20-1
SARDHRSGPKETQY
>TRBV10-3
AVSESGQEGQPQH
>TRBV12-3/TRBV12-4
AIGGPGTSGRVTDTQY
>TRBV20-1
SARVTSGSSYNSPLH
>TRBV28
ASSLYSGRSEQY
>TRBV19
ASSIVGGPGSGNTIY
>TRBV6-5
ASSPGTGDNSPLH
>TRBV5-1
ASSLVPGDVETQY
>TRBV5-6
ASLQGGRSNYGYT
>TRBV28
ASSLGGAVETQY
>TRBV11-3
ASSLTAPYYNEQF
>TRBV3-1
ASSQGFAGGRENIQY
>TRBV25-1
ASSEGTGLLYEQY
>TRBV7-9
ASSQTSGRANEQF
>TRBV20-1
SAALRDRGSEQF
>TRBV7-2
ASSLGARGGQY
>TRBV20-1
SARGGISGPAGARTGELF
>TRBV5-1
ASSSQTGNTGELF
>TRBV5-1
ASSRIEAETQY
>TRBV27
ASSLSLVGDRGGNTIY
>TRBV29-1
SVVPPERSYEQY
>TRBV19
ASSTPRGGNQPQH
>TRBV12-3/TRBV12-4
ASSLIQGSANTGELF
>TRBV15
ATRRSAGNEKLS
>TRBV11-2
ASSGQGFAQETQY
>TRBV29-1
SVAKDFMGETQY
>TRBV20-1
SARVRTGVRMYGYT
>TRBV5-1
ASSLDTGAGYGYT
>TRBV20-1
SAQNTGELF
>TRBV20-1
SARVWSSVTPGELF